This TCR beta chain was retrieved from a study of Graves' ophthalmopathy and Graves' hyperthyroidism. Study-wide context: Peripheral blood (taken before any treatment) was collected at initial diagnosis.

The CDR3 length is 14 residues. V was pared by 7 bases and J by 0 bases, with 13 bases between. Per the germline V gene, CDR1 is MDHEN and CDR2 is SYDVKM. The authors amplified TCR beta CDR3 regions, and they did so from RNA transcripts for repertoire sequencing. After a first-round RT-PCR with HTBI primers, a second-round multiplex PCR was run. TCRdb reanalysed the multiplex PCR reads using MiXCR and keeps one entry per CDR3 protein. The table records 400,000 to 450,000 distinct CDR3 sequences, under 25% of them present only once. A volume of 8.5 to 10 ml of fresh peripheral blood supplied the PBMCs. This clonotype occurred many times.

The receptor was isolated from a woman under 30 with stable Graves' hyperthyroidism. Sequencing used peripheral blood. The genes are TRBV28 and TRBJ2-7; D possibly corresponds to TRBD1 (6 bases). CDR3 coding DNA: TGTGCCAGCAACTTACAGGGATACTCCTACGAGCAGTACTTC. This translates into CASNLQGYSYEQYF.